A selection of T cell receptor beta chains follows, all from one sample in a study of cytomegalovirus exposure and HLA in healthy donors. The method was immunoSEQ multiplex PCR; TCRdb's version includes in-frame clones alone and lacks a portion of them. The sample records about 77,000 clones, 78% being singletons. Sequencing was carried out using PBMCs. Source of these receptors: a man aged 40-55 years in good health and CMV-seronegative. Both conserved end residues are part of each CDR3. The D gene is left open where the match is weak. The listing skips clone size in some rows; elsewhere it reads once, few, many or a size class.

TRBJ2-7 | NA | TRBV10-3 | NA | TGTGCCATCAGTGAAATGTCCCAGTGGTACTTC | CAISEMSQWYF
TRBJ2-7 | TRBD1 | TRBV30 | once | TGTGCCTGGAGCCAACAGGGGAGTCTACCCTACGAGCAGTACTTC | CAWSQQGSLPYEQYF
TRBJ1-1 | TRBD1 | TRBV5-5 | NA | TGTGCCAGCAGCTTGGGACAGGGTGGTACTGAAGCTTTCTTT | CASSLGQGGTEAFF
TRBJ1-3 | TRBD1 | TRBV2 | NA | TGTGCCAGCAGTTCCCAGGGGGTCTCTGGAAACACCATATATTTT | CASSSQGVSGNTIYF
TRBJ2-7 | TRBD1 | TRBV7-9 | NA | TGTGCCAGCAGCTCCCGGACAGGGGAACGGTACGAGCAGTACTTC | CASSSRTGERYEQYF
TRBJ2-5 | TRBD2 | TRBV2 | few | TGTGCCAGCAGTGGGGGACTAGCGGGAGTTGAGGAGACCCAGTACTTC | CASSGGLAGVEETQYF
TRBJ2-1 | NA | TRBV6-5 | NA | TGTGCCAGCAGTTTAGAGGCCTCCTACAATGAGCAGTTCTTC | CASSLEASYNEQFF
TRBJ2-1 | NA | TRBV18 | NA | TGTGCCAGCTCACCGGCAGGGCATGAGCAGTTCTTC | CASSPAGHEQFF
TRBJ2-5 | NA | TRBV28 | NA | TGTGCCAGCAGCTCGCCGGACAGACAAGAGACCCAGTACTTC | CASSSPDRQETQYF
TRBJ2-5 | TRBD2 | TRBV7-9 | NA | TGTTCCAGCAGCTTACTAGCGGGGGGTGTGGAGACCCAGTACTTC | CSSSLLAGGVETQYF
TRBJ2-7 | TRBD1 | TRBV18 | NA | TGTGCCAGCTCTCCTGGGGGACAGGGGGCCTACGAGCAGTACTTC | CASSPGGQGAYEQYF
TRBJ2-7 | TRBD2 | TRBV2 | NA | TGTGCCAGCAGTGAAGCGGGAGGGGACCACGAGCAGTACTTC | CASSEAGGDHEQYF
TRBJ1-5 | TRBD1 | TRBV19 | NA | TGTGCCAGTAGTATAGGAGACAGGGCCGGACAGCCCCAGCATTTT | CASSIGDRAGQPQHF
TRBJ1-5 | TRBD1 | TRBV19 | NA | TGTGCCAGTAGTATCCGGACAGGGACTCAGCCCCAGCATTTT | CASSIRTGTQPQHF
TRBJ2-7 | TRBD1 | TRBV7-8 | NA | TGTGCCAGCAGCCCCCGGACAGGGGAGTACGAGCAGTACTTC | CASSPRTGEYEQYF
TRBJ1-1 | NA | TRBV18 | once | TGTGCCAGCTCACCAGACAGCGACACTGAAGCTTTCTTT | CASSPDSDTEAFF
TRBJ2-5 | TRBD2 | TRBV7-3 | NA | TGTGCCAGCAGCCCCGGGGGACTAGCGGGAGGGCCGGAAAAGACCCAGTACTTC | CASSPGGLAGGPEKTQYF
TRBJ2-1 | TRBD2 | TRBV5-4 | NA | TGTGCCAGCAGCGGGCACCCTAGCGGGTACTACAATGAGCAGTTCTTC | CASSGHPSGYYNEQFF
TRBJ1-5 | TRBD1 | TRBV19 | NA | TGTGCCAGTAGTATGGGACAGGGTTACAATCAGCCCCAGCATTTT | CASSMGQGYNQPQHF
TRBJ2-1 | TRBD2 | TRBV19 | NA | TGTGCCAGTAGTATTCTAGCGGGAGTTGATGAGCAGTTCTTC | CASSILAGVDEQFF
TRBJ2-3 | TRBD1 | TRBV19 | once | TGTGCCAGTAGCCGGACAGGGAGCACAGATACGCAGTATTTT | CASSRTGSTDTQYF
TRBJ2-7 | NA | TRBV10-2 | NA | TGCGCCAGCAGCCCGGGAAATCGGTACGAGCAGTACTTC | CASSPGNRYEQYF
TRBJ2-6 | NA | TRBV9 | NA | TGTGCCAGCAGCGCCGTTCGGGGGTTCCGGGGGGCCAACGTCCTGACTTTC | CASSAVRGFRGANVLTF
TRBJ1-5 | NA | TRBV14 | NA | TGTGCCAGCAGCCCCGGGAGCAATCAGCCCCAGCATTTT | CASSPGSNQPQHF
TRBJ2-2 | TRBD2 | TRBV19 | NA | TGTGCCAGCGAACTAGCGGGCACGAACACCGGGGAGCTGTTTTTT | CASELAGTNTGELFF
TRBJ2-7 | NA | TRBV7-3 | NA | TGTGCCAGCAGCTTAAACACGGGCGAGCAGTACTTC | CASSLNTGEQYF
TRBJ2-5 | NA | TRBV4-1 | few | TGCGCCAGCAGCCAATGGGGGCTCTCAGAGACCCAGTACTTC | CASSQWGLSETQYF
TRBJ2-1 | TRBD1 | TRBV19 | NA | TGTGCCAGTAGTTACGGACAGGGCCGGGGTGAGCAGTTCTTC | CASSYGQGRGEQFF
TRBJ1-2 | NA | TRBV9 | NA | TGTGCCAGCAGCGGCGTAGGAGGGGCAAGCTATGGCTACACCTTC | CASSGVGGASYGYTF
TRBJ1-5 | TRBD1 | TRBV2 | few | TGTGCCACCGGACAGGGGGCCGGCAATCAGCCCCAGCATTTT | CATGQGAGNQPQHF
TRBJ2-4 | TRBD1 | TRBV28 | NA | TGTGCCAGCAGTCGGACAGGGGTAAACATTCAGTACTTC | CASSRTGVNIQYF
TRBJ1-4 | NA | TRBV6-5 | NA | TGTGCCAGCAGTTACTCGGAACAGCCTAATGAAAAACTGTTTTTT | CASSYSEQPNEKLFF
TRBJ2-4 | NA | TRBV6-6 | NA | TGTGCCAGCAGACCAACCGGTGCGGACATTCAGTACTTC | CASRPTGADIQYF
TRBJ2-5 | TRBD2 | TRBV6-4 | NA | TGTGCCAGCACGACTAGCGCCGAGACCCAGTACTTC | CASTTSAETQYF
TRBJ2-1 | TRBD1 | TRBV9 | few | TGTGCCAGCAGCGTAGAGGGGGCCCACGCCTATGAGCAGTTCTTC | CASSVEGAHAYEQFF